Listed here are 32 T cell receptor beta chains from one sample, sequenced in a study of cytomegalovirus exposure and HLA in healthy donors. TCRdb's copy holds only in-frame clones and misses some; the assay was immunoSEQ multiplex PCR. The sample holds 260,000 or so clones, 88% seen once. Sequenced input: PBMCs. Receptors were obtained from a woman between 18 and 29 years old in good health and CMV-seronegative.

The genes are TRBV18 and TRBJ1-1; 9 nucleotides align to TRBD1. Losses at the gene ends were 6 bases for V and 5 bases for J; bases not matched to a gene: 7. The CDR3 runs 14 residues. From germline, CDR1 is KGHSH and CDR2 LQKENI. The CDR3 DNA sequence: TGTGCCAGCTCTCCTACAGGGGGCGTAACTGAAGCTTTCTTT. It codes for CASSPTGGVTEAFF.

This clone was recorded many times. CDR3 loop: CSIRTIATFF. The CDR3 DNA follows: TGCAGCATACGGACAATTGCGACTTTCTTT. V usage is TRBV29-1 and J usage is TRBJ1-1; maybe TRBD1 (5 bases). Germline CDR1 and CDR2: SQVTM and ANQGSEA. V lost 8 bases, J lost 12 bases, and 16 bases lay in between. This CDR3 is built from 10 residues.

The V gene is TRBV6-5, the J gene TRBJ2-7; 9 positions match TRBD2. The CDR3 runs to 14 residues. V was clipped by 6 bases and J by 1 base; unmatched bases: 4. Per germline, CDR1 MNHEY and CDR2 SVGAGI. CDR3 region: CASRALAGSYEQYF. The CDR3 DNA reads as TGTGCCAGCAGGGCTCTAGCGGGGTCCTACGAGCAGTACTTC.

As for this clone: This sample includes further DNA sequences coding for the same CDR3. The chain carries TRBV18 and TRBJ2-7, with 7 nucleotides matching TRBD1. This CDR3 is 13 amino acids long. Germline values: CDR1 KGHSH, CDR2 LQKENI. Trimming cost V 3 bases and J 2 bases; bases outside gene matches: 1. In nucleotides, the CDR3 is TGTGCCAGCTCACCCAGGGGGACCTACGAGCAGTACTTC. Translation: CASSPRGTYEQYF.

This chain uses TRBV5-1 with TRBJ2-7; 8 bases line up with TRBD1. The V gene end was trimmed by 2 bases and the J gene end by 7 bases; junction bases not matched to a gene: 11. This CDR3 has 15 amino acids. Germline V gives CDR1 SGHRS, CDR2 YFSETQ. Here the CDR3 reads CASSFGQGHLGEQYF. The CDR3 DNA is TGCGCCAGCAGCTTTGGACAGGGTCATTTGGGAGAGCAGTACTTC.

The CDR3 spells CASSRPGLAGVGANVLTF. The DNA of the CDR3 is TGTGCCAGCAGCCGTCCGGGACTAGCGGGAGTTGGGGCCAACGTCCTGACTTTC. V usage is TRBV14 and J usage is TRBJ2-6; 14 bases line up with TRBD2. CDR1 is SGHDN and CDR2 is FVKESK in the germline V gene. The CDR3 is made up of 18 amino acids. V lost 4 bases to trimming and J lost 3 bases; unmatched junction nucleotides: 5. Full variable domain (rest looked up from reference TRBV14 and TRBJ2-6): EAGVTQFPSHSVIEKGQTVTLRCDPISGHDNLYWYRRVMGKEIKFLLHFVKESKQDESGMPNNRFLAERTGGTYSTLKVQPAELEDSGVYFCASSRPGLAGVGANVLTFGAGSRLTVL.

V and J are TRBV25-1 and TRBJ2-1; 12 bases are a match to TRBD2. The CDR3 contains 18 residues. J was trimmed by 4 bases and V by 1 base; bases with no gene match: 8. The germline CDR1 and CDR2 sequences are MGHDK and SYGVNS. The CDR3 region has the DNA TGTGCCAGCAGTGAATTTGTAGGACTAGCGGGATATTACAATGAGCAGTTCTTC. Amino acid sequence: CASSEFVGLAGYYNEQFF.

This chain links TRBV7-3 with TRBJ1-2; 7 bases agree with TRBD1. The CDR3 spans 13 residues. CDR1 and CDR2 (germline): SGHTA, FQGTGA. Trimming removed 5 bases from V and 10 bases from J; junction bases left unmatched: 10. The CDR3 bases are TGTGCCAGCAGCCCTCAGGGGGGACGAAACTACACCTTC. Encoded protein: CASSPQGGRNYTF.

The chain has TRBV11-3 and TRBJ2-1; D is unresolved. V lost 5 bases to trimming and J lost 0 bases, with 11 bases between them. This CDR3 has 15 residues. The germline V gene has CDR1 SGHNT and CDR2 YENEEA. The CDR3 reads CASSNPRSSYNEQFF. CDR3 DNA: TGTGCCAGCAGCAATCCTCGTAGCTCCTACAATGAGCAGTTCTTC.

The chain is built from TRBV5-4 and TRBJ2-7, with D possibly matching TRBD1 (8 bases). V lost 0 bases, J lost 5 bases, and 12 bases lay in between. This CDR3 is 14 amino acids long. Germline-derived CDR1 and CDR2 are SGHNT and YYREEE (reference sequence). CDR3 sequence reads: CASSLEQGGDEQYF. The CDR3 nucleotides read TGTGCCAGCAGCTTGGAACAGGGGGGGGACGAGCAGTACTTC.

J is TRBJ2-1 and V is TRBV21-1; the DNA was not used to check the table's D call, TRBD2. TRBV21-1 is labeled a pseudogene. CDR3 length equals 19 residues. In DNA form, the CDR3 reads TGTGCCAGCAGCAAAGGCGGACTAGCGGGAGTCGGCGCCCACAATGAGCAGTTCTTC. This gives the protein CASSKGGLAGVGAHNEQFF.

V usage is TRBV2 and J usage is TRBJ2-6; D is uncertain. V was pared by 11 bases and J by 2 bases, with 13 bases between. Germline values: CDR1 SNHLY, CDR2 FYNNEI. The CDR3 totals 14 residues. The CDR3 region is CAGSLETGANVLTF. The CDR3, as DNA: TGTGCCGGGTCCCTGGAGACTGGGGCCAACGTCCTGACTTTC.

This clone was seen just once. This chain joins TRBV9 and TRBJ2-5, with D maybe TRBD1 (6 bases). V shed 5 bases and J shed 3 bases, with 14 bases lying between them. Germline-derived CDR1 and CDR2 are SGDLS and YYNGEE. CDR3 length: 14 residues. This chain's CDR3 is CASSPPRGEETQYF. The CDR3 DNA follows: TGTGCCAGCAGTCCTCCCAGGGGAGAAGAGACCCAGTACTTC.

This clone was observed a handful of times. J is TRBJ2-7 and V is TRBV6-5; perhaps TRBD2 as D (5 bases). Looked up from germline, CDR1 is MNHEY and CDR2 is SVGAGI. The CDR3 has 16 amino acids. V lost 0 bases and J lost 7, with 19 bases in between. CDR3 in DNA: TGTGCCAGCAGTTACTCGCGTGGCGGGCTTACCCTAGAGCAGTACTTC. It is translated as CASSYSRGGLTLEQYF.

The rearrangement joins TRBV6-5 to TRBJ2-1; the D gene is possibly TRBD2 (6 bases). CDR1 is MNHEY, CDR2 SVGAGI, per germline. V lost 5 bases and J lost 5, with 16 bases in between. CDR3 length equals 15 residues. CDR3: CASSPRGVGHNEQFF. DNA of the CDR3: TGTGCCAGCAGTCCTCGCGGGGTGGGGCACAATGAGCAGTTCTTC.

V is TRBV19 and J is TRBJ2-2, with 7 bases that match TRBD1. The length of the CDR3 is 14 residues. The germline gives CDR1 LNHDA, CDR2 SQIVND (reference sequence). With 3 bases clipped from V and 6 bases from J, the junction kept 4 bases outside the gene matches. CDR3 residues: CASSIPDRAGELFF. For the CDR3, the DNA is TGTGCCAGTAGTATCCCCGACAGGGCCGGGGAGCTGTTTTTT.

The CDR3 here is CSVDSRAGTEAFF. As DNA, the CDR3 is TGCAGCGTTGATAGCCGAGCAGGGACTGAAGCTTTCTTT. The chain carries TRBV29-1 and TRBJ1-1; D may be TRBD1 (5 bases). V was clipped by 3 bases and J by 5 bases, with 13 bases between them. The germline V gene has CDR1 SQVTM and CDR2 ANQGSEA. The CDR3 length is 13 residues.

Comment on this clone: Additional DNA sequences in this sample encode the identical CDR3. V gene TRBV18 combines with J gene TRBJ2-7, with 12 bases matching TRBD2. Germline V gene data show CDR1 as KGHSH and CDR2 as LQKENI. J lost 3 bases, V lost 0 bases, and 0 bases had no gene match. The CDR3 has 15 residues. CDR3 residues: CASSPPGLAGYEQYF. In DNA, the CDR3 is TGTGCCAGCTCACCACCGGGACTAGCGGGCTACGAGCAGTACTTC.

The chain links TRBV2 to TRBJ2-5; D is possibly TRBD2 (6 bases). This CDR3 contains 15 residues. Trimming took 4 bases from V and 4 from J, leaving 16 bases between them. Germline-derived CDR1 and CDR2 are SNHLY and FYNNEI. The CDR3 DNA reads TGTGCCAGCAGTGGACTATCGGGAGTGTCAGAGACCCAGTACTTC. This gives the protein CASSGLSGVSETQYF.

This chain uses TRBV12-5 with TRBJ2-5; 7 bases align to TRBD1. CDR1 LGHNT and CDR2 FRNRAP come from the germline V gene. The CDR3 loop spans 15 amino acids. With V trimmed by 2 bases and J by 0 bases, 3 bases remained unmatched. The CDR3 DNA follows: TGTGCTAGTGGTTTGCCACAGGGGTACCAAGAGACCCAGTACTTC. This codes for CASGLPQGYQETQYF.

The chain links TRBV27 to TRBJ1-5; 7 bases are shared with TRBD1. This CDR3 contains 17 residues. Trimming took 5 bases from V and 1 from J; bases not matched to a gene: 11. Germline V CDR1 and CDR2: MNHEY, SMNVEV (reference sequence). CDR3 DNA sequence: TGTGCCAGCAGTCCGACAGGGATCGGAAGGAGCAATCAGCCCCAGCATTTT. This sequence encodes CASSPTGIGRSNQPQHF.

This rearrangement joins TRBV5-4 to TRBJ2-3; tentatively, D is TRBD2 (6 bases). The V end was cut by 4 bases, the J end by 3 bases, with 15 bases between. Germline-derived CDR1 and CDR2 are SGHNT and YYREEE (reference sequence). This CDR3 is 15 amino acids long. Here the CDR3 reads CASSDPRDLTDTQYF. DNA for the CDR3: TGTGCCAGCAGCGACCCCCGGGACTTAACAGATACGCAGTATTTT.

The chain uses TRBV28 and TRBJ1-1; D is undetermined. Germline values: CDR1 MDHEN, CDR2 SYDVKM. The CDR3 is 14 residues long. With 6 bases removed from V and 0 bases from J, the gap between germline ends came to 11 bases. The CDR3 region has the DNA TGTGCCAGCAGCTATATCCTGCTGAACACTGAAGCTTTCTTT. Encoded protein: CASSYILLNTEAFF.

The rearrangement uses TRBV6-5 and TRBJ1-2, with D tentatively TRBD1 (5 bases). The CDR3 loop spans 16 amino acids. The ends were cut back, 4 bases at V and 4 bases at J, with 19 bases in the middle. The V gene's germline CDR1 is MNHEY and CDR2 SVGAGI. Written as DNA, the CDR3 is TGTGCCAGCAGTTCCCCGACGGAGAGGGGAGGCTATGGCTACACCTTC. Protein: CASSSPTERGGYGYTF.

The chain employs TRBV7-2 and TRBJ2-7; TRBD2 matches at 10 bases. Germline values: CDR1 SGHTA, CDR2 FQGNSA. Trimming at V came to 1 base and at J to 1 base, leaving 4 bases not matched to a gene. The CDR3 runs 16 residues. The DNA for the CDR3 is TGTGCCAGCAGCTTAGGCCCTAGCGGGAGTTCCTACGAGCAGTACTTC. Encoded protein: CASSLGPSGSSYEQYF.

This rearrangement joins TRBV4-2 to TRBJ2-1; 9 bases agree with TRBD2. CDR1 and CDR2 (germline): LGHNA, YNFKEQ. V shed 0 bases and J 8 bases; nucleotides not matched to a gene: 8. The CDR3 consists of 16 residues. CDR3 residues: CASSQEGGRGSDEQFF. The DNA of the CDR3 is TGTGCCAGCAGCCAAGAGGGCGGGAGGGGGTCGGATGAGCAGTTCTTC.

The genes are TRBV6-6 and TRBJ1-1; a weak D match, TRBD1 (5 bases). Germline CDR1 and CDR2: MNHNY and SVGAGI (reference sequence). CDR3 length: 14 amino acids. V was trimmed by 6 bases and J by 5 bases, leaving 16 bases between them. Here the CDR3 reads CASRPPTDYTEAFF. The CDR3 coding sequence is TGTGCCAGCAGACCCCCGACAGATTATACTGAAGCTTTCTTT.

The J gene is TRBJ2-3, the V gene TRBV25-1; 7 bases agree with TRBD2. CDR1 is MGHDK, CDR2 SYGVNS, per germline. The length of the CDR3 is 15 residues. With 8 bases clipped from V and 2 bases from J, the junction kept 10 bases outside the gene matches. CDR3 residues: CASRPLADLTDTQYF. CDR3 DNA: TGTGCCAGCCGCCCCCTAGCGGACCTCACAGATACGCAGTATTTT.

This clone appeared a few times. The chain uses TRBV2 and TRBJ1-2; 8 positions agree with TRBD1. Trimming removed 8 bases from V and 5 bases from J; junction bases left unmatched: 7. Germline CDR1 and CDR2: SNHLY and FYNNEI. The CDR3 consists of 13 residues. The CDR3 sequence is CASGEGQAYGYTF. The CDR3 region has the DNA TGTGCCAGCGGCGAGGGACAGGCATATGGCTACACCTTC.

V is TRBV4-3 and J is TRBJ1-1; 8 positions agree with TRBD1. J lost 5 bases, V lost 0 bases, and 5 bases had no gene match. CDR3 length equals 15 residues. In germline, CDR1 is LGHNA, CDR2 YSLEER. As DNA, the CDR3 is TGCGCCAGCAGCCAAGATCCCAGGGGGCGGACTGAAGCTTTCTTT. Translating it yields CASSQDPRGRTEAFF.

As regards this clone: A much larger clone lies one base from this, so it may be a read error. This specimen includes other DNA sequences encoding the same CDR3. CDR3 amino acids: CASSLGRGYEQYF. The CDR3 DNA sequence: TGTGCCAGCAGTTTGGGCAGGGGCTACGAGCAGTACTTC. This chain uses TRBV27 with TRBJ2-7; a possible D gene is TRBD1 (6 bases). Germline values: CDR1 MNHEY, CDR2 SMNVEV (reference sequence). The CDR3 totals 13 residues. The V end lost 3 bases, the J end lost 3 bases, and 9 bases lay between the germline ends.

The chain uses TRBV11-1 and TRBJ2-5; the match to TRBD1 covers 7 bases. After removal of 4 bases from V and 6 bases from J, the junction contained 5 bases not matched to a gene. Germline-derived CDR1 and CDR2 are SGHAT and FQDESV (reference sequence). This CDR3 has 13 amino acids. The CDR3 nucleotides are TGTGCCAGCAGCTCGGACAGGCGTCAGACCCAGTACTTC. Translation gives CASSSDRRQTQYF.